This TCR beta chain was obtained from a study of blood T cell repertoires in COVID-19. How the authors handled the data: Amplification of reference gene primers was used by the study to estimate nucleated cell counts. This table comes from immunoSEQ multiplex PCR, and its TCRdb copy is limited to in-frame clones, with some not included. V and J calls and clone size come straight from that table; D and trimming were deduced from the DNA. The table has about 250,000 clones, roughly 87% seen once; the top ten hold nearly 6.5%. Notes on this clone: One junction end does not reproduce the germline sequence, and a read error may be involved.

The sequence was collected from a young woman with acute COVID-19. Sequencing used PBMCs or T cells enriched from blood (not recorded which).

DNA for the CDR3: TGTGCTAGCAGCCTTTTAGCGGGAGGGCCCTACAATGAGCAGTTCTTC. This gives the protein CASSLLAGGPYNEQFF. This chain connects TRBV7-7 to TRBJ2-1, with TRBD2 identical over 11 bases. This CDR3 is built from 16 residues. CDR1 and CDR2 from the germline V gene are SSHAT and FNYEAQ (reference sequence). The full variable domain, with the rest looked up from reference TRBV7-7 and TRBJ2-1, is GAGVSQSPRYKVTKRGQDVTLRCDPISSHATLYWYQQALGQGPEFLTYFNYEAQPDKSGLPSDRFSAERPEGSISTLTIQRTEQRDSAMYRCASSLLAGGPYNEQFFGPGTRLTVL.